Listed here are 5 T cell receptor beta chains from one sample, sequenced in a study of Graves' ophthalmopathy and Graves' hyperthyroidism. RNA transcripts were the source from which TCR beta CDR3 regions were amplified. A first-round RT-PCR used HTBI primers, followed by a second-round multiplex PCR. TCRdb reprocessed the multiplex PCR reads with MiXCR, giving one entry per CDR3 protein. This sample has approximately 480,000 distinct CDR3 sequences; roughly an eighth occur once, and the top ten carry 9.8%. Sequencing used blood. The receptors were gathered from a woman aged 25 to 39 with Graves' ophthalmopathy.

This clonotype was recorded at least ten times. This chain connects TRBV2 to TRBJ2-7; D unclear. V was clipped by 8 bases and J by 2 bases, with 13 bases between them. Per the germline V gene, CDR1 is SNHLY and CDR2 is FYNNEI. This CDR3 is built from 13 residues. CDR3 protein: CASRFARTYEQYF. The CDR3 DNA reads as TGTGCCAGCCGTTTCGCACGTACCTACGAGCAGTACTTC.

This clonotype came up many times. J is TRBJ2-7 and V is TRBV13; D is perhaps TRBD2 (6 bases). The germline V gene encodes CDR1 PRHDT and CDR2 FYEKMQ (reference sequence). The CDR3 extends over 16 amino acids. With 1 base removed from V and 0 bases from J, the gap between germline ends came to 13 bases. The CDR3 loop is CASSLAGVPSSYEQYF. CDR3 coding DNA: TGTGCCAGCAGCTTAGCGGGGGTGCCCAGCTCCTACGAGCAGTACTTC.

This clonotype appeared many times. The CDR3 sequence: CASSQDSLPGGNTIYF. The CDR3 region has the DNA TGTGCCAGCAGCCAGGACAGCCTTCCAGGTGGAAACACCATATATTTT. The chain employs TRBV7-8 and TRBJ1-3; tentative D call: TRBD1 (6 bases). Germline V CDR1 and CDR2: SGHVS, FQNEAQ. V lost 5 bases to trimming and J lost 3 bases, with 17 bases between them. This CDR3 is built from 16 residues. The whole variable domain, remainder taken from reference TRBV7-8 and TRBJ1-3, is GAGVSQSPRYKVAKRGQDVALRCDPISGHVSLFWYQQALGQGPEFLTYFQNEAQLDKSGLPSDRFFAERPEGSVSTLKIQRTQQEDSAVYLCASSQDSLPGGNTIYFGEGSWLTVV.

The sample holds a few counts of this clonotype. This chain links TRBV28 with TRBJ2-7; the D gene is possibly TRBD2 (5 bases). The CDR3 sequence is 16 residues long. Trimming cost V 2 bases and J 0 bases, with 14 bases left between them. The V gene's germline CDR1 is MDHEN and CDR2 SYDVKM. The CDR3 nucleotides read TGTGCCAGCAGTTTACTAGCCAACCAATTCTCCTACGAGCAGTACTTC. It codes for CASSLLANQFSYEQYF.

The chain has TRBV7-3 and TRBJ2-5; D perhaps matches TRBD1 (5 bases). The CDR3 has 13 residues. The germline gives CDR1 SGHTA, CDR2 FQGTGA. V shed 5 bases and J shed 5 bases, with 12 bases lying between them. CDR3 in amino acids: CASSLMSGETQYF. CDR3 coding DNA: TGTGCCAGCAGCCTAATGTCAGGGGAGACCCAGTACTTC.